Below are 31 T cell receptor beta chains sequenced from a single sample in a study of regulatory T cells in long-lasting Graves disease (dated by TCRdb to the early 2020s). The sample's time point label, in plain terms: newly diagnosed GD, antithyroid drugs for less than 3 months. RNA was extracted from PBMCs in TRIzol for both TCR sequencing and RNA sequencing. The library was built by means of multiplex PCR. TCRdb lists the instrument as Illumina HiSeq 4000. iRepertoire HTBI primers and Arm-PCR amplification of CDR3 regions were used to construct TCR beta libraries. The public reads were quality trimmed at Q25 with fastp and then assembled into clones with MiXCR by TCRdb, keeping productive beta chains. Every entry covers one CDR3 protein and lists the most common genes and DNA from its rows. This sample lists around 480,000 distinct CDR3 sequences; roughly a sixth were detected once. The leading ten clones occupy about 25% of the sample.

These data were likewise used in another study, on T cells in Graves' hyperthyroidism and ophthalmopathy.

Specimen: peripheral blood mononuclear cells (PBMCs), collected at new diagnosis, from a patient treated with antithyroid drugs. The source is a woman aged 35-60 years with Graves disease. Donor details come from another sample of the same person, matched by shared clones.

This sequence joins TRBV7-9 and TRBJ2-5; TRBD1 or TRBD2 may be the D gene (5 bases each). V lost 5 bases and J lost 7, with 17 bases in between. Germline V gives CDR1 SEHNR, CDR2 FQNEAQ (reference sequence). CDR3 length: 14 residues. The CDR3 DNA sequence: TGTGCCAGCAGCCCCGACGGGGCCCTGGGGACCCAGTACTTC. The encoded protein is CASSPDGALGTQYF.

This clonotype occurred a few times. The CDR3, as DNA: TGTGCCAGCAGTTACTCGAACGGGGGGTTCGATGAGCAGTTCTTC. This gives the protein CASSYSNGGFDEQFF. The V and J genes are TRBV6-9 and TRBJ2-1; the match to TRBD2 covers 7 bases. This CDR3 has 15 residues. Germline CDR1 reads MNHGY; CDR2 reads SVAAGI. V dropped 3 bases and J dropped 8; count of bases not matched to a gene: 10.

This clonotype was counted a few times. The chain couples TRBV19 to TRBJ2-6, with TRBD1 identical over 9 bases. This CDR3 spans 16 amino acids. The germline gives CDR1 LNHDA, CDR2 SQIVND (reference sequence). V lost 7 bases, J lost 2 bases, and 6 bases stayed unmatched. CDR3 DNA: TGTGCCAGTAAGGTTACAGGGGGCACTGGGGCCAACGTCCTGACTTTC. This codes for CASKVTGGTGANVLTF.

This clonotype was seen repeatedly, ten times or more. V usage is TRBV20-1 and J usage is TRBJ2-5; 8 nucleotides align to TRBD1. The V gene end was trimmed by 8 bases and the J gene end by 3 bases; junction bases not matched to a gene: 8. CDR1 is DFQATT and CDR2 is SNEGSKA in the germline V gene (reference sequence). This CDR3 has 13 residues. Written as DNA, the CDR3 is TGCAGTATCCCGGACAGGGAGAAAGAGACCCAGTACTTC. As protein: CSIPDREKETQYF.

The genes are TRBV9 and TRBJ2-5; TRBD2 agrees at 8 bases. The V and J ends lost 4 bases and 5 bases, in that order; junction bases with no gene match: 7. The germline CDR1 and CDR2 sequences are SGDLS and YYNGEE. The CDR3 loop spans 14 amino acids. The CDR3 loop is CASSSGLARETQYF. CDR3 nucleotide sequence: TGTGCCAGCAGCTCCGGACTAGCCAGGGAGACCCAGTACTTC.

This clonotype was seen many times. The chain uses TRBV20-1 and TRBJ2-3, with TRBD2 as a possible D gene (5 bases). The V end was cut by 6 bases, the J end by 2 bases, with 12 bases between. The CDR3 totals 13 residues. The germline CDR1 and CDR2 sequences are DFQATT and SNEGSKA (reference sequence). The CDR3 nucleotides are TGCAGTGCCCCGAACGGGAACACAGATACGCAGTATTTT. Translation: CSAPNGNTDTQYF.

This clonotype was detected only a few times. The rearrangement joins TRBV5-1 to TRBJ2-3, with TRBD1 identical over 8 bases. Trimming removed 3 bases from V and 1 base from J; junction bases left unmatched: 13. The CDR3 is made up of 18 amino acids. Looked up from germline, CDR1 is SGHRS and CDR2 is YFSETQ. Here the CDR3 DNA reads TGCGCCAGCAGCTACACGAAGGACAGGGTTCCCTGCACAGATACGCAGTATTTT. Its translation is CASSYTKDRVPCTDTQYF.

This clonotype has a handful of counts. This rearrangement joins TRBV10-3 to TRBJ2-1, with D perhaps TRBD2 (6 bases). Trimming shortened V by 8 bases and J by 7 bases, and 12 bases separated the two germline ends. This CDR3 is built from 12 residues. Germline V CDR1 and CDR2: ENHRY, SYGVKD. CDR3 sequence (DNA): TGTGCCATCGGATATGGGGGGAATGAGCAGTTCTTC. It yields the protein CAIGYGGNEQFF.

This clonotype was observed many times. The J gene is TRBJ2-1, the V gene TRBV2; weak D call: TRBD2 (5 bases). Germline CDR1 SNHLY, CDR2 FYNNEI. The CDR3 has 10 amino acids. Trimming took 7 bases from V and 9 from J, leaving 7 bases between them. The CDR3 spells CASKRGEQFF. For the CDR3, the DNA is TGTGCCAGCAAACGGGGTGAGCAGTTCTTC.

Many counts were recorded for this clonotype. The chain is built from TRBV12-3 or TRBV12-4 and TRBJ1-1, with a weak D call TRBD1 (5 bases). Trimming left V 6 bases short and J 1 base short, with 9 bases between. The CDR3 has 13 amino acids. CDR3 sequence reads: CASRQAWNTEAFF. As DNA, the CDR3 is TGTGCCAGCAGACAGGCCTGGAACACTGAAGCTTTCTTT.

As concerns this clonotype: Its ends do not fully match the called genes, so a read error is possible. CDR3 DNA sequence: TGTGCCAGCAGCTCCCCGGCGACCTACGAGCAATACTTC. This codes for CASSSPATYEQYF. The chain is built from TRBV28 and TRBJ2-7; unclear D gene. Germline CDR1 reads MDHEN; CDR2 reads SYDVKM. CDR3 length: 13 amino acids.

The J gene is TRBJ1-6, the V gene TRBV6-5; D gene ambiguous. This CDR3 is 14 amino acids long. The V gene lost 2 bases and the J gene lost 7 bases, with 9 bases spanning the gap. Germline-derived CDR1 and CDR2 are MNHEY and SVGAGI. Written as DNA, the CDR3 is TGTGCCAGCAGTTACCCCGAGGCGAATTCACCCCTCCACTTT. Translation: CASSYPEANSPLHF.

There are many counts of this clonotype. The chain joins TRBV5-1 to TRBJ2-3; 8 bases line up with TRBD2. V lost 0 bases to trimming and J lost 2 bases; unmatched junction nucleotides: 5. This CDR3 comprises 16 residues. The germline CDR1 and CDR2 sequences are SGHRS and YFSETQ. The CDR3 DNA is TGCGCCAGCAGCTTGGGGCCTAGCGGGTCCACAGATACGCAGTATTTT. Translated, it gives CASSLGPSGSTDTQYF. Drawing the rest from reference TRBV5-1 and TRBJ2-3, the complete variable domain is KAGVTQTPRYLIKTRGQQVTLSCSPISGHRSVSWYQQTPGQGLQFLFEYFSETQRNKGNFPGRFSGRQFSNSRSEMNVSTLELGDSALYLCASSLGPSGSTDTQYFGPGTRLTVL.

Ten or more counts support this clonotype. The genes are TRBV27 and TRBJ2-7; 13 bases line up with TRBD2. The CDR3 consists of 17 residues. J lost 1 base, V lost 6 bases, and 9 bases had no gene match. CDR1 and CDR2 (germline): MNHEY, SMNVEV (reference sequence). The CDR3 DNA reads as TGTGCCAGCAGGTTTGGGGGACTAGCGGGGAGTTCCTACGAGCAGTACTTC. Translating it yields CASRFGGLAGSSYEQYF.

This clonotype has ten or more counts. For the CDR3, the DNA is TGTGCCACCCGAGAGGGGTCTGGAAACACCATATATTTT. It translates to CATREGSGNTIYF. The chain recombines TRBV6-1 with TRBJ1-3; maybe TRBD1 (5 bases). The germline CDR1 and CDR2 sequences are MNHNS and SASEGT. The CDR3 has 13 amino acids. V lost 10 bases to trimming and J lost 1 base, with 11 bases between them.

The V gene is TRBV19, the J gene TRBJ1-5, with D possibly matching TRBD1 (6 bases). The CDR3 extends over 16 amino acids. V lost 1 base to trimming and J lost 2 bases, with 12 bases between them. Per germline, CDR1 LNHDA and CDR2 SQIVND (reference sequence). This CDR3 reads CASSIVGGAGNQPQHF. The CDR3 nucleotides are TGTGCCAGTAGTATAGTTGGGGGGGCGGGCAATCAGCCCCAGCATTTT.

The chain uses TRBV2 and TRBJ1-2, with D maybe TRBD1 (6 bases). From germline, CDR1 is SNHLY and CDR2 FYNNEI. Trimming shortened V by 6 bases and J by 6 bases, and 20 bases separated the two germline ends. The CDR3 extends over 15 amino acids. CDR3 DNA: TGTGCCAGCAGCCCATTCGGGACAATAAGAGATGGCTACACCTTC. The encoded protein is CASSPFGTIRDGYTF.

This clonotype was detected a few times. V gene TRBV5-1 combines with J gene TRBJ2-5; tentative D call: TRBD1 (6 bases). The germline gives CDR1 SGHRS, CDR2 YFSETQ. The CDR3 is made up of 15 amino acids. With 6 bases removed from V and 5 bases from J, the gap between germline ends came to 20 bases. The chain's CDR3 is CASTSGQGKRETQYF. The CDR3 bases are TGCGCCAGCACTTCGGGGCAGGGGAAAAGGGAGACCCAGTACTTC.

This clonotype was picked up a small number of times. The rearrangement uses TRBV19 and TRBJ2-5; TRBD1 matches 10 bases. Unmatched junction bases numbered 11, after V lost 5 bases and J lost 5 bases. There are 16 residues in the CDR3. Germline-derived CDR1 and CDR2 are LNHDA and SQIVND (reference sequence). CDR3 DNA sequence: TGTGCCAGTAGTGCAGACTCGACAGGGGGCGGGGAGACCCAGTACTTC. Residues: CASSADSTGGGETQYF.

The sample holds a few counts of this clonotype. V and J are TRBV6-5 and TRBJ2-5; D call uncertain. CDR3 length: 13 residues. V lost 2 bases, J lost 4 bases, and 8 bases lay in between. Germline loops: CDR1 MNHEY, CDR2 SVGAGI. DNA of the CDR3: TGTGCCAGCAGTTACGGAGTCTCAGAGACCCAGTACTTC. This gives the protein CASSYGVSETQYF.

This clonotype was counted many times. The gene calls are TRBV6-1 and TRBJ1-2; D is uncertain. There are 15 residues in the CDR3. The germline CDR1 and CDR2 sequences are MNHNS and SASEGT. The V gene lost 6 bases and the J gene lost 0 bases, with 14 bases spanning the gap. The CDR3 DNA reads as TGTGCCAGCAGCCCCATCACAGACCCTAACTATGGCTACACCTTC. As protein: CASSPITDPNYGYTF.

This clonotype has more than one count but fewer than ten. The CDR3: CASSLDSSYEQFF. The CDR3, as DNA: TGTGCCAGCAGCTTAGACAGCTCTTATGAGCAGTTCTTC. This chain connects TRBV7-2 to TRBJ2-1; D is unclear. Trimming removed 1 base from V and 8 bases from J, with 9 bases in between. The CDR3 is 13 residues long. Germline V gene sequence: CDR1 SGHTA, CDR2 FQGNSA.

This clonotype came up many times. The rearrangement uses TRBV6-1 and TRBJ1-5, with D unresolved. From germline, CDR1 is MNHNS and CDR2 SASEGT. This CDR3 is built from 15 residues. Trimming took off 4 bases at V and 2 bases at J, with 12 bases between the two ends. CDR3 sequence: CASSVLVQGNQPQHF. The CDR3 DNA is TGTGCCAGCAGTGTTCTTGTCCAAGGCAATCAGCCCCAGCATTTT.

The gene calls are TRBV6-5 and TRBJ2-2, with 9 nucleotides matching TRBD1. V was pared by 2 bases and J by 1 base, with 5 bases of the junction left unmatched. This CDR3 comprises 17 residues. Germline CDR1 and CDR2: MNHEY and SVGAGI. The CDR3 bases are TGTGCCAGCAGTTACCCCCGGGACAGGGTGAACACCGGGGAGCTGTTTTTT. Its translation is CASSYPRDRVNTGELFF.

This clonotype has ten or more counts. The V call is TRBV28, the J call TRBJ2-3; possibly TRBD2 for D (6 bases). The CDR3 is made up of 15 amino acids. Germline CDR1 MDHEN, CDR2 SYDVKM. V shed 5 bases and J shed 3 bases, with 15 bases lying between them. The CDR3 DNA follows: TGTGCCAGCAGTCTGGGGGGAGGACGGACAGATACGCAGTATTTT. Protein sequence: CASSLGGGRTDTQYF.

This clonotype occurred many times. The CDR3 sequence is CASSPRTGGNSPLHF. The DNA for the CDR3 is TGTGCCAGCAGCCCCAGGACAGGGGGAAATTCACCCCTCCACTTT. The chain recombines TRBV7-9 with TRBJ1-6, with TRBD1 matching 10 bases. V lost 5 bases and J lost 7; bases outside the gene matches: 5. The germline CDR1 and CDR2 sequences are SEHNR and FQNEAQ (reference sequence). This CDR3 spans 15 amino acids.

The J gene is TRBJ2-1, the V gene TRBV6-1; D is ambiguous. Germline V gives CDR1 MNHNS, CDR2 SASEGT. The CDR3 loop spans 16 amino acids. Trimming shortened V by 6 bases and J by 0 bases, and 15 bases separated the two germline ends. CDR3 nucleotide sequence: TGTGCCAGCAGGTTGACGGCGGAAAGCTCCTACAATGAGCAGTTCTTC. Residues: CASRLTAESSYNEQFF.

This clonotype came up many times. This sequence joins TRBV5-1 and TRBJ2-1, with D uncertain. The germline gives CDR1 SGHRS, CDR2 YFSETQ. Trimming shortened V by 5 bases and J by 3 bases, and 15 bases separated the two germline ends. This CDR3 has 15 amino acids. CDR3 DNA sequence: TGCGCCAGCAGTTTTAGAGGCCCAAACTACAATGAGCAGTTCTTC. Its translation: CASSFRGPNYNEQFF.

At least ten counts were recorded for this clonotype. The gene calls are TRBV15 and TRBJ1-1, with D perhaps TRBD1 (5 bases). Germline assignment: CDR1 LNHNV and CDR2 YYDKDF (reference sequence). V gave up 1 base and J gave up 1 base, with 13 bases separating them. The CDR3 runs 16 residues. This CDR3 reads CATSRVQKGRNTEAFF. For the CDR3, the DNA is TGTGCCACCAGCAGAGTGCAAAAGGGGAGGAACACTGAAGCTTTCTTT.

This clonotype showed up many times. J is TRBJ1-1 and V is TRBV28, with TRBD1 as a possible D gene (6 bases). The germline V and J ends were trimmed by 6 bases and 2 bases, with 13 bases remaining between them. The CDR3 has 14 residues. Germline-derived CDR1 and CDR2 are MDHEN and SYDVKM. The CDR3: CASSPGTPNTEAFF. The CDR3 DNA follows: TGTGCCAGCAGCCCCGGGACACCAAACACTGAAGCTTTCTTT.

The chain employs TRBV28 and TRBJ2-1; TRBD2 matches 8 bases. Germline loops: CDR1 MDHEN, CDR2 SYDVKM. The CDR3 extends over 13 amino acids. In DNA form, the CDR3 reads TGTGCTCACGGGGGGGGTGCCTACAATGAGCAGTTCTTC. Residues: CAHGGGAYNEQFF.